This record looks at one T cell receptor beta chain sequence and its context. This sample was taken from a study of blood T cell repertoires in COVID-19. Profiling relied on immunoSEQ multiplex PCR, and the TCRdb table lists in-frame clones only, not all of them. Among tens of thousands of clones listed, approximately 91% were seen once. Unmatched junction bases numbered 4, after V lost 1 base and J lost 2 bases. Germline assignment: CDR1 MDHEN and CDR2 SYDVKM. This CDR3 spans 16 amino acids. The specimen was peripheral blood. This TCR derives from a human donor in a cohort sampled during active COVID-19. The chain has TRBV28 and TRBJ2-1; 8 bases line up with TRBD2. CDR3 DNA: TGTGCCAGCAGTTTATCGGGACTAGTAGCCTACAATGAGCAGTTCTTC. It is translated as CASSLSGLVAYNEQFF.